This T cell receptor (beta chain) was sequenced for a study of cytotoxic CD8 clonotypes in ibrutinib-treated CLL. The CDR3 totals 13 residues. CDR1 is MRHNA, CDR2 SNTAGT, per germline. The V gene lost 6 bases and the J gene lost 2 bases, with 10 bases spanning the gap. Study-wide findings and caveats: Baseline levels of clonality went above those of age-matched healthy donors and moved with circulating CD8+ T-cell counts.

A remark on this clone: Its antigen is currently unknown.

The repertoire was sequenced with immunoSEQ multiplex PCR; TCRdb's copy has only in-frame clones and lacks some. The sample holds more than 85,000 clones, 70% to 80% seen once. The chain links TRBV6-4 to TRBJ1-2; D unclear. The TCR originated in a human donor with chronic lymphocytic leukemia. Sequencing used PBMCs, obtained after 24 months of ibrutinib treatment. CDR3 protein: CASSSGGNYGYTF. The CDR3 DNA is TGTGCCAGCAGCTCTGGAGGGAACTATGGCTACACCTTC.